Below, 10 T cell receptor beta chains from the same sample are listed, as sequenced in a study of blood T cell repertoires in COVID-19. TCRdb keeps only in-frame clones here, not all; method: immunoSEQ multiplex PCR. The sample has about 230,000 clones, around 85% seen once. The sequencing input was peripheral blood. All receptors derive from a woman of 80 years or more with acute or convalescent COVID-19.

V is TRBV10-3 and J is TRBJ1-2; D is unresolved. The CDR3 runs to 13 residues. V gave up 0 bases and J gave up 4 bases, with 6 bases separating them. Looked up from germline, CDR1 is ENHRY and CDR2 is SYGVKD. As DNA, the CDR3 is TGTGCCATCAGTGAGTCTAGCGGCTATGGCTACACCTTC. Its translation is CAISESSGYGYTF.

This clone was counted once. The genes are TRBV7-9 and TRBJ2-3, with 7 bases matching TRBD1. Trimming removed 3 bases from V and 6 bases from J; junction bases left unmatched: 6. From germline, CDR1 is SEHNR and CDR2 FQNEAQ (reference sequence). The CDR3 loop spans 14 amino acids. The CDR3 sequence is CASSFTGTADTQYF. CDR3 bases: TGTGCCAGCAGCTTTACCGGGACAGCGGATACGCAGTATTTT. Full variable domain (missing parts from reference TRBV7-9 and TRBJ2-3): DTGVSQNPRHKITKRGQNVTFRCDPISEHNRLYWYRQTLGQGPEFLTYFQNEAQLEKSRLLSDRFSAERPKGSFSTLEIQRTEQGDSAMYLCASSFTGTADTQYFGPGTRLTVL.

The chain is built from TRBV5-1 and TRBJ1-1; 7 bases match TRBD1. Germline CDR1 is SGHRS and CDR2 is YFSETQ. The CDR3 is made up of 17 amino acids. The V segment lost 1 base and the J segment 0 bases; nucleotides outside the gene matches: 9. In DNA form, the CDR3 reads TGCGCCAGCAGCTTGTCGGCAGGGGGTATTTTGAACACTGAAGCTTTCTTT. Translation gives CASSLSAGGILNTEAFF.

The chain employs TRBV5-1 and TRBJ1-5, with unresolved D. The CDR3 consists of 14 residues. In germline, CDR1 is SGHRS, CDR2 YFSETQ. V dropped 4 bases and J dropped 0 bases, with 8 bases sitting between them. CDR3 bases: TGCGCCAGCAGCCCGGGGATTAGCAATCAGCCCCAGCATTTT. It yields the protein CASSPGISNQPQHF.

This chain links TRBV30 with TRBJ2-7; tentatively, D is TRBD1 or TRBD2 (5 bases each). CDR3 length equals 12 residues. Trimming pared 8 bases from V and 6 bases from J, leaving 17 bases between. Germline values: CDR1 GTSNPN, CDR2 SVGIG (reference sequence). CDR3 in amino acids: CAGTGKSSEQYF. The CDR3, as DNA: TGTGCCGGGACGGGGAAGAGTTCCGAGCAGTACTTC.

This sequence joins TRBV5-1 and TRBJ1-2; TRBD1 matches at 8 bases. This CDR3 has 17 amino acids. The germline gives CDR1 SGHRS, CDR2 YFSETQ. After removal of 0 bases from V and 2 bases from J, the junction contained 9 bases not matched to a gene. The CDR3 region is CASSLGPATGANYGYTF. For the CDR3, the DNA is TGCGCCAGCAGCTTGGGCCCTGCGACAGGGGCAAACTATGGCTACACCTTC.

The CDR3 is CASSGRGYSYNEQFF. The CDR3 DNA sequence: TGTGCCAGCAGCGGTAGGGGGTACTCCTACAATGAGCAGTTCTTC. The chain links TRBV9 to TRBJ2-1; D might be TRBD1 (6 bases). CDR1 is SGDLS and CDR2 is YYNGEE in the germline V gene. Trimming removed 3 bases from V and 0 bases from J, with 10 bases in between. The CDR3 runs 15 residues.

The chain joins TRBV28 to TRBJ2-2; D may be TRBD1 (5 bases). Germline V gene lookup returns CDR1 MDHEN and CDR2 SYDVKM. CDR3 size: 17 residues. The V end was cut by 5 bases, the J end by 6 bases, with 22 bases between. The CDR3 DNA reads TGTGCCAGCAGTCCCCCGCAGGGTCGTGACGTGCCCGGGGAGCTGTTTTTT. It specifies CASSPPQGRDVPGELFF.

This chain links TRBV5-1 with TRBJ2-2, with no clear D. The CDR3 length is 16 residues. The V end lost 0 bases, the J end lost 7 bases, and 16 bases lay between the germline ends. Germline V gene sequence: CDR1 SGHRS, CDR2 YFSETQ. The CDR3 sequence is CASSLEATPGGGELFF. DNA for the CDR3: TGCGCCAGCAGCTTGGAGGCGACCCCGGGTGGCGGGGAGCTGTTTTTT.

The chain couples TRBV3-1 (or the pseudogene TRBV3-2) to TRBJ2-1; 10 nucleotides align to TRBD2. The CDR3 is 15 amino acids. CDR1 LGHDT and CDR2 YNNKEL come from the germline V gene (reference sequence). J lost 4 bases, V lost 6 bases, and 6 bases had no gene match. The CDR3 DNA follows: TGTGCCAGCAGGACTAGCGGGTTCGGATACAATGAGCAGTTCTTC. Translating gives CASRTSGFGYNEQFF.